A single sample gave rise to the 27 T cell receptor beta chains below, sequenced in a study of radiation and T cells in renal cell carcinoma. Time point denoted: baseline pretreatment blood. Treatment described: 15 Gy SBRT to primary tumor, nephrectomy 4 weeks later. Measured with immunoSEQ multiplex PCR; TCRdb has only the in-frame clones, and not every one. The table records some 100,000 clones, 70% to 85% of them present only once. The material was blood, obtained from a patient whose treatment included radiotherapy and nephrectomy. These TCRs come from a man aged 60 to 75 with renal cell carcinoma.

The chain combines TRBV5-1 with TRBJ1-1, with D perhaps matching TRBD1 (5 bases). The V and J ends lost 1 base and 4 bases respectively, with 14 bases between them. Germline CDR1 reads SGHRS; CDR2 reads YFSETQ. The CDR3 sequence is 15 residues long. The CDR3 DNA reads as TGCGCCAGCAGCTTGCGAGCAGGGTCCGTCACTGAAGCTTTCTTT. Its translation: CASSLRAGSVTEAFF. The entire variable domain, with the rest obtained from reference TRBV5-1 and TRBJ1-1, is as follows: KAGVTQTPRYLIKTRGQQVTLSCSPISGHRSVSWYQQTPGQGLQFLFEYFSETQRNKGNFPGRFSGRQFSNSRSEMNVSTLELGDSALYLCASSLRAGSVTEAFFGQGTRLTVV.

The chain employs TRBV4-2 and TRBJ2-7, with 8 bases fitting TRBD2. The germline V gene has CDR1 LGHNA and CDR2 YNFKEQ. The length of the CDR3 is 16 residues. The junction had 10 bases not matched to a gene; V was cut back by 4 bases and J by 2 bases. In nucleotides, the CDR3 is TGTGCCAGCAGCCCCCGTTTTAGTAGCGGGACCTACGAGCAGTACTTC. As protein: CASSPRFSSGTYEQYF.

This chain joins TRBV7-9 and TRBJ2-3, with 9 bases lining up with TRBD1. J lost 5 bases, V lost 4 bases, and 7 bases had no gene match. CDR3 size: 15 residues. Per germline, CDR1 SEHNR and CDR2 FQNEAQ (reference sequence). In DNA form, the CDR3 reads TGTGCCAGCAGCTCGTACAGGGGGCCAAAAGATACGCAGTATTTT. This codes for CASSSYRGPKDTQYF.

The chain uses TRBV7-9 and TRBJ2-5; D could derive from TRBD1 or TRBD2 (5 bases each). V was clipped by 5 bases and J by 2 bases, with 9 bases between them. The CDR3 spans 13 residues. Germline CDR1 reads SEHNR; CDR2 reads FQNEAQ (reference sequence). Here the CDR3 reads CASSPGLQETQYF. The CDR3 DNA is TGTGCCAGCAGCCCGGGGCTACAAGAGACCCAGTACTTC.

The genes are TRBV5-6 and TRBJ2-3; 9 bases match TRBD1. The CDR3 loop spans 15 amino acids. Germline V CDR1 and CDR2: SGHDT, YYEEEE. V was clipped by 2 bases and J by 0 bases; unmatched bases: 1. The CDR3 coding sequence is TGTGCCAGCAGCTTCGGACAGGGGAGCACAGATACGCAGTATTTT. Amino acids: CASSFGQGSTDTQYF. Together with reference TRBV5-6 and TRBJ2-3, the CDR3 gives the full variable domain: DAGVTQSPTHLIKTRGQQVTLRCSPKSGHDTVSWYQQALGQGPQFIFQYYEEEERQRGNFPDRFSGHQFPNYSSELNVNALLLGDSALYLCASSFGQGSTDTQYFGPGTRLTVL.

This rearrangement joins TRBV27 to TRBJ1-5; D gene uncertain. This CDR3 has 13 amino acids. From germline, CDR1 is MNHEY and CDR2 SMNVEV (reference sequence). V was cut by 3 bases and J by 7 bases, with 10 bases left in between. In DNA form, the CDR3 reads TGTGCCAGCAGTTTCGGAGGGAACCAGCCCCAGCATTTT. Its protein is CASSFGGNQPQHF.

This clone was detected only once. The chain joins TRBV7-9 to TRBJ1-2; D not certain. CDR3 size: 14 residues. V was pared by 1 base and J by 4 bases, with 10 bases between. Germline-derived CDR1 and CDR2 are SEHNR and FQNEAQ (reference sequence). Here the CDR3 DNA reads TGTGCCAGCAGCTTAGAAAGATCCTCCTATGGCTACACCTTC. Translation: CASSLERSSYGYTF.

The chain combines TRBV10-3 with TRBJ2-7, with D possibly TRBD1 on 6 matching bases. CDR3 length: 14 residues. Trimming took 3 bases from V and 4 from J, leaving 13 bases between them. In germline, CDR1 is ENHRY, CDR2 SYGVKD. In nucleotides, the CDR3 is TGTGCCATCAGTGATATAGGGGGATCTTACGAGCAGTACTTC. Its protein is CAISDIGGSYEQYF.

V usage is TRBV28 and J usage is TRBJ2-7; 7 bases match TRBD1. CDR1 is MDHEN and CDR2 is SYDVKM in the germline V gene. CDR3 length: 13 amino acids. J was trimmed by 2 bases and V by 6 bases; bases with no gene match: 4. The chain's CDR3 is CASRTGTAYEQYF. CDR3 coding DNA: TGTGCCAGCAGAACCGGGACAGCCTACGAGCAGTACTTC.

This sequence joins TRBV7-3 and TRBJ2-1, with D hard to call. V lost 0 bases, J lost 7 bases, and 13 bases lay in between. The CDR3 contains 15 residues. CDR1 is SGHTA, CDR2 FQGTGA, per germline. CDR3 coding DNA: TGTGCCAGCAGCTTAACAGGGTCCGGTGGAAATGAGCAGTTCTTC. Protein: CASSLTGSGGNEQFF. Filled out from reference TRBV7-3 and TRBJ2-1, the complete variable domain reads GAGVSQTPSNKVTEKGKYVELRCDPISGHTALYWYRQSLGQGPEFLIYFQGTGAADDSGLPNDRFFAVRPEGSVSTLKIQRTERGDSAVYLCASSLTGSGGNEQFFGPGTRLTVL.

The genes are TRBV7-2 and TRBJ2-1; TRBD2 matches at 9 bases. The CDR3 is 16 residues long. The germline gives CDR1 SGHTA, CDR2 FQGNSA. The V gene end was trimmed by 5 bases and the J gene end by 0 bases; junction bases not matched to a gene: 5. Here the CDR3 DNA reads TGTGCCAGCAGCCCCGTAGCGGGAGCCTCCTACAATGAGCAGTTCTTC. This gives the protein CASSPVAGASYNEQFF. Full variable domain (remainder filled in from reference TRBV7-2 and TRBJ2-1): GAGVSQSPSNKVTEKGKDVELRCDPISGHTALYWYRQSLGQGLEFLIYFQGNSAPDKSGLPSDRFSAERTGGSVSTLTIQRTQQEDSAVYLCASSPVAGASYNEQFFGPGTRLTVL.

This sequence joins TRBV27 and TRBJ2-1; D is ambiguous. Deletions cut 5 bases from V and 9 bases from J, with 17 bases between. Germline V gives CDR1 MNHEY, CDR2 SMNVEV (reference sequence). The CDR3 runs 14 residues. CDR3 coding DNA: TGTGCCAGCAGTCCCCACCCTTTAGCAACTGAGCAGTTCTTC. Its protein is CASSPHPLATEQFF.

The J gene is TRBJ2-1, the V gene TRBV5-1; D is perhaps TRBD2 (6 bases). Trimming cost V 0 bases and J 5 bases, with 12 bases left between them. The germline V gene has CDR1 SGHRS and CDR2 YFSETQ. The CDR3 loop spans 15 amino acids. DNA for the CDR3: TGCGCCAGCAGCTTGGCTGGCGGGGTGCACAATGAGCAGTTCTTC. This translates into CASSLAGGVHNEQFF.

V usage is TRBV2 and J usage is TRBJ2-7, with no clear D. V lost 2 bases and J 0 bases, leaving 8 bases between the germline ends. The CDR3 length is 14 residues. Germline assignment: CDR1 SNHLY and CDR2 FYNNEI. CDR3 residues: CASSERQSSYEQYF. The CDR3 bases are TGTGCCAGCAGTGAACGTCAGAGCTCCTACGAGCAGTACTTC.

V gene TRBV4-1 combines with J gene TRBJ2-2; no clear D. Germline CDR1 reads MGHRA; CDR2 reads YSYEKL. Trimming left V 3 bases short and J 0 bases short, with 8 bases between. This CDR3 is built from 15 residues. This chain's CDR3 is CASSHTGPNTGELFF. The CDR3 nucleotides are TGCGCCAGCAGCCATACGGGCCCGAACACCGGGGAGCTGTTTTTT.

This sequence joins TRBV5-1 and TRBJ2-7; 13 bases match TRBD2. Germline CDR1 and CDR2: SGHRS and YFSETQ. After removal of 4 bases from V and 4 bases from J, the junction contained 8 bases not matched to a gene. The CDR3 spans 16 residues. The chain's CDR3 is CASSAGTSGDFYEQYF. In DNA form, the CDR3 reads TGCGCCAGCAGCGCCGGGACTAGCGGGGATTTTTACGAGCAGTACTTC. Full variable domain (missing parts from reference TRBV5-1 and TRBJ2-7): KAGVTQTPRYLIKTRGQQVTLSCSPISGHRSVSWYQQTPGQGLQFLFEYFSETQRNKGNFPGRFSGRQFSNSRSEMNVSTLELGDSALYLCASSAGTSGDFYEQYFGPGTRLTVT.

V and J are TRBV28 and TRBJ1-5, with unresolved D. The CDR3 is 15 residues long. Between the trimmed V and J ends, which lost 2 bases and 4 bases, there was a span of 12 bases. Germline CDR1 is MDHEN and CDR2 is SYDVKM. The CDR3 sequence: CASSLGRRPNQPQHF. Written as DNA, the CDR3 is TGTGCCAGCAGTTTAGGCCGAAGACCAAATCAGCCCCAGCATTTT.

V and J are TRBV7-6 and TRBJ2-2; the match to TRBD2 covers 10 bases. Germline lookup yields CDR1 SGHVS and CDR2 FNYEAQ. The CDR3 consists of 16 residues. The junction had 6 bases not matched to a gene; V was cut back by 1 base and J by 7 bases. The CDR3 sequence: CASSLGAGGPVGELFF. For the CDR3, the DNA is TGTGCCAGCAGCTTAGGAGCGGGAGGGCCCGTCGGGGAGCTGTTTTTT. The full variable domain, in which reference TRBV7-6 and TRBJ2-2 provide the parts outside the CDR3, is GAGVSQSPRYKVTKRGQDVALRCDPISGHVSLYWYRQALGQGPEFLTYFNYEAQQDKSGLPNDRFSAERPEGSISTLTIQRTEQRDSAMYRCASSLGAGGPVGELFFGEGSRLTVL.

This CDR3 reads CASSLAQGANEQFF. The DNA for the CDR3 is TGTGCCAGCAGCTTAGCTCAGGGAGCAAATGAGCAGTTCTTC. This chain links TRBV7-6 with TRBJ2-1; D may correspond to TRBD1 or TRBD2 (5 bases each). The germline V gene encodes CDR1 SGHVS and CDR2 FNYEAQ. The CDR3 runs 14 residues. The V end was cut by 0 bases, the J end by 7 bases, with 10 bases between.

J is TRBJ2-1 and V is TRBV5-1; 8 nucleotides line up with TRBD2. This CDR3 has 17 amino acids. The germline V gene encodes CDR1 SGHRS and CDR2 YFSETQ. V shed 4 bases, J shed 4 bases, and the junction held 13 bases outside the gene matches. For the CDR3, the DNA is TGCGCCAGCAGCCAACCAAATAGCGGGACGCAATACAATGAGCAGTTCTTC. Translating gives CASSQPNSGTQYNEQFF. Based on the CDR3 plus reference TRBV5-1 and TRBJ2-1, the full variable domain is KAGVTQTPRYLIKTRGQQVTLSCSPISGHRSVSWYQQTPGQGLQFLFEYFSETQRNKGNFPGRFSGRQFSNSRSEMNVSTLELGDSALYLCASSQPNSGTQYNEQFFGPGTRLTVL.

This sequence joins TRBV6-5 and TRBJ2-1; a weak D match, TRBD2 (5 bases). V lost 6 bases and J 10 bases, leaving 10 bases between the germline ends. From germline, CDR1 is MNHEY and CDR2 SVGAGI. This CDR3 has 11 residues. In nucleotides, the CDR3 is TGTGCCAGCAGGAGAAGGGAGGAGCAGTTCTTC. This codes for CASRRREEQFF.

This clone was counted once. This chain links TRBV25-1 with TRBJ2-5, with D tentatively TRBD2 (6 bases). V gave up 3 bases and J gave up 7 bases, with 18 bases separating them. The CDR3 covers 15 residues. Germline loops: CDR1 MGHDK, CDR2 SYGVNS. Here the CDR3 reads CASSEASALAGTQYF. Here the CDR3 DNA reads TGTGCCAGCAGTGAGGCTAGCGCACTTGCCGGGACCCAGTACTTC.

Remarks on this clone: One junction end does not reproduce the germline sequence, and a read error may be involved. The rearrangement uses TRBV7-2 and TRBJ2-2; TRBD1 matches 8 bases. Germline V gene sequence: CDR1 SGHTA, CDR2 FQGNSA. The CDR3 extends over 16 amino acids. The DNA for the CDR3 is TGTGCCAGCAGCCACTCTTGGACAGGGAACGCCGGGGAGCTGTTTTTT. It yields the protein CASSHSWTGNAGELFF.

The chain's CDR3 is CASSLGRGGISYEQYF. CDR3 coding DNA: TGTGCCAGCAGTTTAGGGCGGGGGGGCATTTCCTACGAGCAGTACTTC. The V call is TRBV27, the J call TRBJ2-7, with 9 bases lining up with TRBD2. Germline V lookup: CDR1 MNHEY, CDR2 SMNVEV (reference sequence). This CDR3 contains 16 residues. Trimming removed 2 bases from V and 1 base from J; junction bases left unmatched: 6.

The J gene is TRBJ1-3, the V gene TRBV21-1. TRBV21-1 corresponds to a pseudogene. The CDR3 sequence is 16 residues long. The CDR3 loop reads CASSNASLRTGNTIYF. DNA of the CDR3: TGTGCCAGCAGCAACGCCTCGCTTCGTACTGGAAACACCATATATTTT.

The table lists this clone with a count of one. The chain links TRBV7-9 to TRBJ2-7; 7 positions match TRBD2. V lost 1 base to trimming and J lost 3 bases; unmatched junction nucleotides: 6. Looked up from germline, CDR1 is SEHNR and CDR2 is FQNEAQ (reference sequence). There are 15 residues in the CDR3. The CDR3 sequence is CASSLGGGSFYEQYF. DNA for the CDR3: TGTGCCAGCAGCTTAGGAGGCGGGAGTTTCTACGAGCAGTACTTC.

The chain recombines TRBV10-2 with TRBJ2-5; D gene unclear. This CDR3 is 13 amino acids long. Trimming removed 4 bases at V and 2 bases at J, with 8 bases between. Germline values: CDR1 WSHSY, CDR2 SAAADI. The CDR3 is CASSVGYQETQYF. The CDR3 nucleotides read TGCGCCAGCAGTGTTGGCTATCAAGAGACCCAGTACTTC.